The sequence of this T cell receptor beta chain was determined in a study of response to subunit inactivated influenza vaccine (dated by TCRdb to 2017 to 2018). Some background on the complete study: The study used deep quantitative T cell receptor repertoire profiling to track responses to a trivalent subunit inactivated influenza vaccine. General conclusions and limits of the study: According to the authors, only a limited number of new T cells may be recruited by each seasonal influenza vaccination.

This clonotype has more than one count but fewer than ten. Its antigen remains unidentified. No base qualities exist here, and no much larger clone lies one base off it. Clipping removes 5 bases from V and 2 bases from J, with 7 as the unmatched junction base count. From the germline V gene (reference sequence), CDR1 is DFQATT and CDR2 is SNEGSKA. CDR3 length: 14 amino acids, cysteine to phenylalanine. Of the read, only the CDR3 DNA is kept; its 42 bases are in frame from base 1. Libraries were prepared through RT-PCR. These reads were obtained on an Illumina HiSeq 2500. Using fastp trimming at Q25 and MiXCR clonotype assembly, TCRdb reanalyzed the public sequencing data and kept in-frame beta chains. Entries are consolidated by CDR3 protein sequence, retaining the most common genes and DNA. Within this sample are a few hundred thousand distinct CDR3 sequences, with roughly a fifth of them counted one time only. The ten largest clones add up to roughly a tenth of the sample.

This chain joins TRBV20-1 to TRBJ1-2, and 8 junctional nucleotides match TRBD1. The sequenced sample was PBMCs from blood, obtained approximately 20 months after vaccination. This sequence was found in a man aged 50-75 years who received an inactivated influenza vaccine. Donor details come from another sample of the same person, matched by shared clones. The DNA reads TGCAGTGCTGGTCGACAGGGGATGAACTATGGCTACACCTTC. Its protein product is CSAGRQGMNYGYTF.